This T cell receptor (beta chain) is from a study of blood T cell repertoires in COVID-19. This table comes from immunoSEQ multiplex PCR, and its TCRdb copy is limited to in-frame clones, with some not included. The sample carries tens of thousands of clones, 79% recorded once. CDR1 is SGHRS, CDR2 YFSETQ, per germline. The CDR3 consists of 15 residues. With 0 bases clipped from V and 7 bases from J, the junction kept 6 bases outside the gene matches. The sequenced sample was peripheral blood. This chain links TRBV5-1 with TRBJ2-1, with 8 bases identical to TRBD2. This TCR was recovered from a human donor in a cohort sampled during active COVID-19. DNA for the CDR3: TGCGCCAGCAGCTTGGCCCGGGAGGGGGGGAATGAGCAGTTCTTC. It codes for CASSLAREGGNEQFF.